The next 9 T cell receptor beta chains were all read from a single sample in a study of neoadjuvant nivolumab and ipilimumab in lung cancer. Repertoires were generated with immunoSEQ multiplex PCR, while TCRdb's copy carries only in-frame clones and drops some. The table records roughly 20,000 clones, 82% of them present only once. Sample: peripheral blood, taken before neoadjuvant nivolumab, alone or with ipilimumab. These receptors all stem from an adult with non-small cell lung cancer.

CDR3 in DNA: TGTGCCAGCAGCCGGGGACAGGGTAGCGGCTACACCTTC. Protein sequence: CASSRGQGSGYTF. The chain employs TRBV7-3 and TRBJ1-2; 9 positions match TRBD1. With 5 bases clipped from V and 8 bases from J, the junction kept 6 bases outside the gene matches. The CDR3 sequence is 13 residues long. Germline V gene lookup returns CDR1 SGHTA and CDR2 FQGTGA.

J is TRBJ2-1 and V is TRBV9; the D gene is possibly TRBD1 (5 bases). Germline V gives CDR1 SGDLS, CDR2 YYNGEE. V was shortened by 0 bases and J by 0 bases, with 7 bases between the two germline ends. This CDR3 has 15 amino acids. In nucleotides, the CDR3 is TGTGCCAGCAGCGTAGAAGACAGCTCCTACAATGAGCAGTTCTTC. Its translation is CASSVEDSSYNEQFF.

V and J are TRBV11-2 and TRBJ2-1; 7 bases are a match to TRBD2. The CDR3 loop spans 13 amino acids. Trimming took 1 base from V and 9 from J; bases not matched to a gene: 3. Germline V CDR1 and CDR2: SGHAT, FQNNGV. The CDR3 region is CASSLVGGGEQFF. The CDR3 nucleotides are TGTGCCAGCAGCTTAGTCGGCGGGGGTGAGCAGTTCTTC.

The chain couples TRBV7-2 to TRBJ1-1, with D possibly being TRBD1 (5 bases). CDR1 and CDR2 (germline): SGHTA, FQGNSA. Trimming left V 5 bases short and J 7 bases short, with 20 bases between. This CDR3 contains 15 residues. The CDR3 loop is CASSQGAGYGSEAFF. The DNA of the CDR3 is TGTGCCAGCAGCCAAGGGGCAGGGTATGGGAGTGAAGCTTTCTTT.

V usage is TRBV30 and J usage is TRBJ1-2; the D gene is possibly TRBD1 (6 bases). The V end lost 0 bases, the J end lost 5 bases, and 10 bases lay between the germline ends. CDR1 and CDR2 from the germline V gene are GTSNPN and SVGIG (reference sequence). The CDR3 contains 13 residues. This CDR3 is CAWSVGGVYGYTF. DNA for the CDR3: TGTGCCTGGAGTGTAGGGGGAGTATATGGCTACACCTTC.

The chain couples TRBV19 to TRBJ2-3; no reliable D call. With 6 bases removed from V and 5 bases from J, the gap between germline ends came to 12 bases. CDR3 length: 13 residues. Germline V gene sequence: CDR1 LNHDA, CDR2 SQIVND (reference sequence). CDR3 amino acids: CASRSRQGDTQYF. CDR3 in DNA: TGTGCCAGTAGGTCTCGGCAAGGAGATACGCAGTATTTT.

The rearrangement joins TRBV5-1 to TRBJ2-7, with 8 bases aligning to TRBD1. The CDR3 is made up of 15 amino acids. V gave up 1 base and J gave up 7 bases; unmatched junction bases: 10. CDR1 is SGHRS, CDR2 YFSETQ, per germline. CDR3 sequence: CASSLRQGASWEQYF. The CDR3 region has the DNA TGCGCCAGCAGCTTGAGGCAGGGGGCATCGTGGGAGCAGTACTTC.

The chain is built from TRBV2 and TRBJ1-2, with D perhaps TRBD1 (5 bases). In germline, CDR1 is SNHLY, CDR2 FYNNEI. The V and J ends lost 6 bases and 2 bases respectively, with 10 bases between them. This CDR3 contains 13 residues. The chain's CDR3 is CASSGAGNYGYTF. The CDR3 nucleotides are TGTGCCAGCAGCGGCGCAGGGAACTATGGCTACACCTTC.

The chain carries TRBV10-3 and TRBJ2-7; TRBD1 matches at 7 bases. CDR3 length: 12 amino acids. From germline, CDR1 is ENHRY and CDR2 SYGVKD. The V gene end was trimmed by 8 bases and the J gene end by 3 bases; junction bases not matched to a gene: 4. The CDR3 DNA reads as TGTGCCATCTCAGGGGGTCTCTACGAGCAGTACTTC. This translates into CAISGGLYEQYF.